These 30 T cell receptor beta chains originate from one sample sequenced in a study of T-cell reconstitution after alpha-beta-depleted transplantation in children. Molecular barcoding with unique molecular identifiers was used for the TCRbeta library. MiXCR, applied by TCRdb to the PCR reads, yields one record per CDR3 protein. The sample shows around 480,000 distinct CDR3 sequences, 32% of them seen only once. The source was PBMCs from the stem cell graft donor, collected from the stem cell graft. The receptors come from a human donor who donated a stem cell graft to a child with aplastic anemia.

In this sample, this clonotype turned up a few times. The chain joins TRBV4-2 to TRBJ1-6, with D maybe TRBD1 (5 bases). The CDR3 loop spans 15 amino acids. Trimming stripped 0 bases from V and 7 bases from J, with 10 bases between. CDR1 and CDR2 (germline): LGHNA, YNFKEQ. CDR3 DNA sequence: TGTGCCAGCAGCCAAGATGCAGGGTGGAATTCACCCCTCCACTTT. Amino acids: CASSQDAGWNSPLHF.

This clonotype was observed a handful of times. V and J are TRBV7-2 and TRBJ1-2; no clear D. V gave up 5 bases and J gave up 3 bases, with 16 bases separating them. The CDR3 length is 15 residues. Germline V gives CDR1 SGHTA, CDR2 FQGNSA. CDR3 coding DNA: TGTGCCAGCAGCCGGGGTCAGGCCGTAGACTATGGCTACACCTTC. As protein: CASSRGQAVDYGYTF. Variable domain in full (rest from reference TRBV7-2 and TRBJ1-2): GAGVSQSPSNKVTEKGKDVELRCDPISGHTALYWYRQSLGQGLEFLIYFQGNSAPDKSGLPSDRFSAERTGGSVSTLTIQRTQQEDSAVYLCASSRGQAVDYGYTFGSGTRLTVV.

This clonotype showed up just a few times. The chain joins TRBV20-1 to TRBJ2-3, with TRBD2 identical over 8 bases. This CDR3 comprises 14 residues. The V gene's germline CDR1 is DFQATT and CDR2 SNEGSKA (reference sequence). V was pared by 2 bases and J by 5 bases, with 6 bases of the junction left unmatched. As DNA, the CDR3 is TGCAGTGCTAGATGGGGACTAGATATAGATACGCAGTATTTT. Protein: CSARWGLDIDTQYF.

This sequence joins TRBV6-2 or TRBV6-3 and TRBJ1-5, with D possibly TRBD1 on 6 matching bases. The V gene's germline CDR1 is MNHEY and CDR2 SVGEGT. The CDR3 consists of 14 residues. Trimming took 8 bases from V and 9 from J, leaving 20 bases between them. Here the CDR3 DNA reads TGTGCCAGCGCCTTGCTGACAGGCCATGGGCCCCAGCATTTT. Translated, it gives CASALLTGHGPQHF.

The genes are TRBV6-5 and TRBJ2-3; 8 positions match TRBD1. V shed 1 base, J shed 3 bases, and the junction held 3 bases outside the gene matches. This CDR3 is built from 15 residues. Germline V gene lookup returns CDR1 MNHEY and CDR2 SVGAGI. As DNA, the CDR3 is TGTGCCAGCAGTTACTTCGGACAGGGAACAGATACGCAGTATTTT. It encodes CASSYFGQGTDTQYF.

This sequence joins TRBV9 and TRBJ2-3, with 10 nucleotides matching TRBD2. The CDR3 is 16 residues long. Germline V gene data show CDR1 as SGDLS and CDR2 as YYNGEE. The V and J ends lost 4 bases and 5 bases, in that order; junction bases with no gene match: 10. The CDR3 DNA is TGTGCCAGCAGCACCCGGACTAGCGGAGGGGGAGATACGCAGTATTTT. This translates into CASSTRTSGGGDTQYF.

The chain employs TRBV20-1 and TRBJ2-7; 7 bases fit TRBD2. The CDR3 runs to 11 residues. Germline CDR1 is DFQATT and CDR2 is SNEGSKA (reference sequence). Germline trimming cut 6 bases from V and 5 bases from J; bases unmatched to any gene: 4. The CDR3 coding sequence is TGCAGTGCCCTGGGGGGGAACGAGCAGTACTTC. Translated: CSALGGNEQYF.

This rearrangement joins TRBV19 to TRBJ1-5; no clear D. The CDR3 length is 17 residues. CDR1 is LNHDA, CDR2 SQIVND, per germline (reference sequence). Trimming stripped 3 bases from V and 0 bases from J, with 15 bases between. The CDR3 protein is CASSMKRQENSNQPQHF. For the CDR3, the DNA is TGTGCCAGTAGTATGAAAAGGCAAGAGAATAGCAATCAGCCCCAGCATTTT.

J is TRBJ1-5 and V is TRBV12-3 or TRBV12-4; D remains unclear. The CDR3 covers 12 residues. The V end was cut by 0 bases, the J end by 13 bases, with 10 bases between. For the CDR3, the DNA is TGTGCCAGCAGTTTAGCGGCTTCCAATCAGCATTTT. This encodes CASSLAASNQHF.

J is TRBJ2-3 and V is TRBV15; no reliable D call. The CDR3 covers 14 residues. From germline, CDR1 is LNHNV and CDR2 YYDKDF (reference sequence). The V end was cut by 0 bases, the J end by 1 base, with 5 bases between. Here the CDR3 reads CATSRDLGTDTQYF. CDR3 nucleotide sequence: TGTGCCACCAGCAGAGATCTGGGCACAGATACGCAGTATTTT.

This chain links TRBV19 with TRBJ1-2; 7 bases match TRBD1. The CDR3 has 12 residues. Germline CDR1 reads LNHDA; CDR2 reads SQIVND (reference sequence). J was trimmed by 8 bases and V by 7 bases; bases with no gene match: 7. CDR3 nucleotides: TGTGCCAGTAACACCGGGACAGTAGGCTACACCTTC. Protein: CASNTGTVGYTF.

The V call is TRBV2, the J call TRBJ2-7; D may correspond to TRBD1 or TRBD2 (5 bases each). The CDR3 contains 14 residues. Germline V lookup: CDR1 SNHLY, CDR2 FYNNEI. Trimming cost V 8 bases and J 5 bases, with 19 bases left between them. The CDR3 loop is CASPGTGSLNEQYF. The CDR3 region has the DNA TGTGCCAGCCCGGGGACGGGGTCTCTGAACGAGCAGTACTTC.

This clonotype came up a few times. The chain employs TRBV7-2 and TRBJ1-5; maybe TRBD1 (5 bases). From germline, CDR1 is SGHTA and CDR2 FQGNSA. The ends were cut back, 1 base at V and 9 bases at J, with 7 bases in the middle. The CDR3 length is 12 residues. The CDR3 coding sequence is TGTGCCAGCAGCTTAGAAAGGGGGCCCCAGCATTTT. This encodes CASSLERGPQHF.

The V and J genes are TRBV20-1 and TRBJ1-2; D possibly corresponds to TRBD1 (6 bases). V shed 2 bases and J shed 5 bases, with 18 bases lying between them. The CDR3 is 15 amino acids. Germline assignment: CDR1 DFQATT and CDR2 SNEGSKA (reference sequence). In nucleotides, the CDR3 is TGCAGTGCTAGATCCCCGACAGGACTCGGATATGGCTACACCTTC. It codes for CSARSPTGLGYGYTF.

The genes are TRBV6-2 or TRBV6-3 and TRBJ2-5, with 7 bases matching TRBD2. Unmatched junction bases numbered 13, after V lost 2 bases and J lost 4 bases. CDR3 length: 17 amino acids. Germline values: CDR1 MNHEY, CDR2 SVGEGT. CDR3 nucleotides: TGTGCCAGCAGTTACACCGAGGGACTATGGGGAACAGAGACCCAGTACTTC. This translates into CASSYTEGLWGTETQYF.

The rearrangement links TRBV11-1 to TRBJ1-5, with D maybe TRBD1 (5 bases). The CDR3 length is 16 residues. V was trimmed by 1 base and J by 1 base, leaving 11 bases between them. Germline CDR1 and CDR2: SGHAT and FQDESV (reference sequence). CDR3 DNA: TGTGCCAGCAGCTTAGGGGTGGGGGTAAGCAATCAGCCCCAGCATTTT. The encoded protein is CASSLGVGVSNQPQHF.

The sample holds one count of this clonotype. The chain carries TRBV20-1 and TRBJ2-7; possible D gene TRBD2, 5 bases. CDR1 and CDR2 (germline): DFQATT, SNEGSKA (reference sequence). The CDR3 runs 14 residues. V dropped 6 bases and J dropped 2 bases, with 17 bases sitting between them. CDR3 loop: CSAPSRESPYEQYF. As DNA, the CDR3 is TGCAGTGCCCCGTCGAGGGAGAGTCCCTACGAGCAGTACTTC.

The chain links TRBV19 to TRBJ1-2, with 9 bases aligning to TRBD1. The germline gives CDR1 LNHDA, CDR2 SQIVND (reference sequence). Trimming cost V 1 base and J 7 bases; bases outside gene matches: 4. This CDR3 is built from 14 residues. CDR3: CASSIAGQGGGYTF. Written as DNA, the CDR3 is TGTGCCAGTAGTATAGCGGGACAGGGAGGTGGCTACACCTTC.

This chain links TRBV12-3 or TRBV12-4 with TRBJ2-7; a weak D match, TRBD2 (6 bases). The CDR3 is 15 residues long. The germline V and J ends were trimmed by 5 bases and 0 bases, with 14 bases remaining between them. CDR3 nucleotide sequence: TGTGCCAGCAGTCATCGCAGGGACTTCTCCTACGAGCAGTACTTC. It specifies CASSHRRDFSYEQYF.

This clonotype showed up just once. This rearrangement joins TRBV10-3 to TRBJ2-1; no reliable D call. CDR3 length equals 17 residues. The germline V gene encodes CDR1 ENHRY and CDR2 SYGVKD. Trimming removed 3 bases at V and 0 bases at J, with 15 bases between. As DNA, the CDR3 is TGTGCCATCAGTGATTCCCACCGGGCGAGCTCCTACAATGAGCAGTTCTTC. Its translation is CAISDSHRASSYNEQFF.

In this sample, this clonotype turned up many times. The J gene is TRBJ2-1, the V gene TRBV4-3; possibly TRBD2 for D (6 bases). This CDR3 contains 18 residues. Germline lookup yields CDR1 LGHNA and CDR2 YSLEER. Trimming removed 0 bases at V and 0 bases at J, with 15 bases between. The CDR3 DNA is TGCGCCAGCAGCCAAGATGGAGCGGAGGGGAGCTCCTACAATGAGCAGTTCTTC. Translating it yields CASSQDGAEGSSYNEQFF.

The rearrangement joins TRBV5-1 to TRBJ2-2; D is ambiguous. This CDR3 comprises 14 residues. Germline lookup yields CDR1 SGHRS and CDR2 YFSETQ. V lost 3 bases and J lost 5, with 11 bases in between. DNA of the CDR3: TGCGCCAGCAGCTCAACGAAAAATACCGGGGAGCTGTTTTTT. This sequence encodes CASSSTKNTGELFF.

The chain joins TRBV7-2 to TRBJ1-2; 8 bases map to TRBD1. J was trimmed by 8 bases and V by 6 bases; bases with no gene match: 17. The germline V gene has CDR1 SGHTA and CDR2 FQGNSA. CDR3 length: 16 amino acids. The CDR3: CASRTVVVRQGFGYTF. Here the CDR3 DNA reads TGTGCCAGCAGGACTGTGGTGGTGCGACAGGGGTTCGGCTACACCTTC.

This chain connects TRBV20-1 to TRBJ2-7; 7 positions agree with TRBD1. J lost 3 bases, V lost 1 base, and 3 bases had no gene match. CDR1 DFQATT and CDR2 SNEGSKA come from the germline V gene (reference sequence). The CDR3 totals 13 residues. CDR3 residues: CSARATGDYEQYV. CDR3 nucleotides: TGCAGTGCTAGAGCAACAGGGGACTACGAGCAGTACGTC.

This chain uses TRBV10-3 with TRBJ1-5; TRBD1 is a possible D gene (5 bases). CDR1 ENHRY and CDR2 SYGVKD come from the germline V gene. The CDR3 consists of 12 residues. V lost 7 bases and J lost 3, with 7 bases in between. The CDR3 here is CAIKGDNQPQHF. The CDR3 nucleotides read TGTGCCATCAAAGGGGACAATCAGCCCCAGCATTTT.

The V call is TRBV9, the J call TRBJ2-3; D gene uncertain. V shed 0 bases and J shed 0 bases, with 8 bases lying between them. Germline V gene sequence: CDR1 SGDLS, CDR2 YYNGEE. CDR3 length: 15 residues. The CDR3 region is CASSVGSSSTDTQYF. CDR3 nucleotides: TGTGCCAGCAGCGTAGGGTCGTCTAGCACAGATACGCAGTATTTT.

This rearrangement joins TRBV6-4 to TRBJ2-3, with 8 bases that match TRBD1. The CDR3 length is 13 residues. With 5 bases clipped from V and 6 bases from J, the junction kept 4 bases outside the gene matches. Germline CDR1 and CDR2: MRHNA and SNTAGT. The CDR3 DNA sequence: TGTGCCAGCAGTATAACAGGGGGGGATACGCAGTATTTT. This codes for CASSITGGDTQYF.

J is TRBJ1-5 and V is TRBV27; D ambiguous. The germline CDR1 and CDR2 sequences are MNHEY and SMNVEV (reference sequence). The ends were cut back, 6 bases at V and 3 bases at J, with 12 bases in the middle. CDR3 size: 14 residues. The CDR3 DNA reads TGTGCCAGCAGGCAAGGACGGACCAATCAGCCCCAGCATTTT. Translation: CASRQGRTNQPQHF.

The chain couples TRBV12-3 or TRBV12-4 to TRBJ1-3; 7 bases map to TRBD1. V was clipped by 5 bases and J by 4 bases; unmatched bases: 5. The CDR3 length is 14 residues. The CDR3 sequence is CASSQTGRGNTIYF. The CDR3 nucleotides are TGTGCCAGCAGTCAGACAGGGCGCGGAAACACCATATATTTT.

The genes are TRBV20-1 and TRBJ2-5; 7 bases line up with TRBD2. This CDR3 has 14 amino acids. The trim removed 3 bases at V and 2 bases at J, leaving 6 bases unmatched. CDR1 is DFQATT and CDR2 is SNEGSKA in the germline V gene (reference sequence). As DNA, the CDR3 is TGCAGTGCTAGTCGGGAGGTCCCTCAAGAGACCCAGTACTTC. Translation: CSASREVPQETQYF.